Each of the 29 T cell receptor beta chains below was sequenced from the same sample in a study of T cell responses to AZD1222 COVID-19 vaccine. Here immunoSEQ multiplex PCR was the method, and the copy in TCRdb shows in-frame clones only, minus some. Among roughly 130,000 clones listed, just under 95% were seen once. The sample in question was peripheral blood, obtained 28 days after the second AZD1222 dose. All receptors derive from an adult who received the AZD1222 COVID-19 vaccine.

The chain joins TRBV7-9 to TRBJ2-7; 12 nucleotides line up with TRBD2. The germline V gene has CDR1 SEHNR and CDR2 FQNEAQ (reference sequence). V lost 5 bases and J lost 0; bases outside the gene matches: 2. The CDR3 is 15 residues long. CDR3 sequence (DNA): TGTGCCAGCAGCGCGACTAGCGGGAGCTCCTACGAGCAGTACTTC. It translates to CASSATSGSSYEQYF.

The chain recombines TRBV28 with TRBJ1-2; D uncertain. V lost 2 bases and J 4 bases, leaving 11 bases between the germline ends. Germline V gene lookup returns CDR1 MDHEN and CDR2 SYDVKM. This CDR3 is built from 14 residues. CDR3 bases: TGTGCCAGCAGTTTAAGCAGGCTACTCTATGGCTACACCTTC. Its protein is CASSLSRLLYGYTF.

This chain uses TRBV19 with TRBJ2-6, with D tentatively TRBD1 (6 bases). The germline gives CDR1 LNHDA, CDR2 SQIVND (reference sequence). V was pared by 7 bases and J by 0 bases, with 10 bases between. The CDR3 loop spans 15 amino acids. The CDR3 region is CASKQGTSGANVLTF. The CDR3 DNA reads TGTGCCAGTAAACAGGGTACCTCTGGGGCCAACGTCCTGACTTTC.

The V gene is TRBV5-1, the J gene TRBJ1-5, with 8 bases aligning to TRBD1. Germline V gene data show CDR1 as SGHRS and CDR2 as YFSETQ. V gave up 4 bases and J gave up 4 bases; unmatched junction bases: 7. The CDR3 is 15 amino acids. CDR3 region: CASSIGTGANQPQHF. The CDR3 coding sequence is TGCGCCAGCAGCATAGGGACAGGTGCTAATCAGCCCCAGCATTTT.

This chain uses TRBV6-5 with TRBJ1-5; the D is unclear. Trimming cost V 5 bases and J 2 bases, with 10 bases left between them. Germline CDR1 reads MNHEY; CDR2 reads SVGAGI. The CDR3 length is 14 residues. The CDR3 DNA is TGTGCCAGCAGTCCTAATACAGGCAATCAGCCCCAGCATTTT. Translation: CASSPNTGNQPQHF.

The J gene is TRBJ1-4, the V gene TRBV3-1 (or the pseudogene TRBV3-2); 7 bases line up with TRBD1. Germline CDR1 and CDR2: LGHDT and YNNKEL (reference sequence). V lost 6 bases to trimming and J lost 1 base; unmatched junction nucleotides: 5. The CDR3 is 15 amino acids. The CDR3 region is CASRLDRETNEKLFF. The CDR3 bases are TGTGCCAGCAGACTTGACAGGGAAACTAATGAAAAACTGTTTTTT.

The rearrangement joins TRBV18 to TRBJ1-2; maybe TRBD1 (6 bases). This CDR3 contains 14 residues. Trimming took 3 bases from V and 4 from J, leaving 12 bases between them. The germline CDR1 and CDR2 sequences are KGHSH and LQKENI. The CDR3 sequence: CASSPAKDSYGYTF. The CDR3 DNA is TGTGCCAGCTCACCGGCGAAGGACAGCTATGGCTACACCTTC.

This chain's CDR3 is CASSQDQTSGAYNEQFF. The CDR3 coding sequence is TGCGCCAGCAGCCAAGATCAGACTAGCGGGGCCTACAATGAGCAGTTCTTC. The chain uses TRBV4-3 and TRBJ2-1; the match to TRBD2 covers 11 bases. CDR1 is LGHNA and CDR2 is YSLEER in the germline V gene. The CDR3 totals 17 residues. V dropped 0 bases and J dropped 2; count of bases not matched to a gene: 3.

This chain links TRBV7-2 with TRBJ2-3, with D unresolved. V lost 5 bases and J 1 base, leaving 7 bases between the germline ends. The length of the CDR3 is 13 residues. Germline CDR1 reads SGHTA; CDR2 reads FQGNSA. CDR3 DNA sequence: TGTGCCAGCAGCCGTCGCCGCACAGATACGCAGTATTTT. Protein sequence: CASSRRRTDTQYF.

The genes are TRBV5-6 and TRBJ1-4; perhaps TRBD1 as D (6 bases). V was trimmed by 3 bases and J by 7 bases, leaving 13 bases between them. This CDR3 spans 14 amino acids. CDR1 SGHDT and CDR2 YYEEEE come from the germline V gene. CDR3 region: CASSSGGLGEKLFF. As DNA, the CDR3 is TGTGCCAGCAGCTCGGGGGGGCTCGGTGAAAAACTGTTTTTT. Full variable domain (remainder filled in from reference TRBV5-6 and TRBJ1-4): DAGVTQSPTHLIKTRGQQVTLRCSPKSGHDTVSWYQQALGQGPQFIFQYYEEEERQRGNFPDRFSGHQFPNYSSELNVNALLLGDSALYLCASSSGGLGEKLFFGSGTQLSVL.

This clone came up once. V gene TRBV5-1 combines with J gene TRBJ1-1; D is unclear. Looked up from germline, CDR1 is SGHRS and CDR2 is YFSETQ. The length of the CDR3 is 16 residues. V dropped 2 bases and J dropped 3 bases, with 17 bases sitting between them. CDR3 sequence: CASSLGLSSVDTEAFF. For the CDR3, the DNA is TGCGCCAGCAGCTTAGGACTGAGTTCGGTTGACACTGAAGCTTTCTTT.

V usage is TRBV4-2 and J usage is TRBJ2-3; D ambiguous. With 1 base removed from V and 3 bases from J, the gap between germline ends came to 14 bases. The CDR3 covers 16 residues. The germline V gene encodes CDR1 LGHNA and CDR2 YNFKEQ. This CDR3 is CASSQARTGGTDTQYF. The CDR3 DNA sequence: TGTGCCAGCAGCCAAGCAAGGACGGGTGGGACAGATACGCAGTATTTT.

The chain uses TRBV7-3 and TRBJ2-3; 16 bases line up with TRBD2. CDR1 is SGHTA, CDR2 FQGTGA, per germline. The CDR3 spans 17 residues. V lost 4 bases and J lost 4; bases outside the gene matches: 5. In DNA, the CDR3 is TGTGCCAGCAGCTGGGGACTAGCGGGAGGGATGGCAGATACGCAGTATTTT. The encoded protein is CASSWGLAGGMADTQYF. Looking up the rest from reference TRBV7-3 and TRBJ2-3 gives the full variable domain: GAGVSQTPSNKVTEKGKYVELRCDPISGHTALYWYRQSLGQGPEFLIYFQGTGAADDSGLPNDRFFAVRPEGSVSTLKIQRTERGDSAVYLCASSWGLAGGMADTQYFGPGTRLTVL.

CDR3 residues: CASSPGTGDYNEQFF. CDR3 in DNA: TGTGCCAGCAGCCCTGGGACAGGGGATTACAATGAGCAGTTCTTC. The V and J genes are TRBV27 and TRBJ2-1, with TRBD1 matching 10 bases. The CDR3 has 15 amino acids. V lost 6 bases, J lost 4 bases, and 6 bases stayed unmatched. Germline loops: CDR1 MNHEY, CDR2 SMNVEV (reference sequence).

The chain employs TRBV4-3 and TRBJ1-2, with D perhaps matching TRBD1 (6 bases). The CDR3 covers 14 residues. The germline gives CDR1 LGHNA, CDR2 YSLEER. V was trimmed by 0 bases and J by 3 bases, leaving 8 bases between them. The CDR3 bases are TGCGCCAGCAGCCAAGATTACAGGGACTATGGCTACACCTTC. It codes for CASSQDYRDYGYTF.

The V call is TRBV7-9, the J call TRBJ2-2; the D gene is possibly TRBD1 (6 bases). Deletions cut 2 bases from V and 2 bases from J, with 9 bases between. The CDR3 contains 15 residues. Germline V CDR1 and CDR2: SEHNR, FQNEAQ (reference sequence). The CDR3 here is CASSLNRVNTGELFF. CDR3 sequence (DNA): TGTGCCAGCAGCTTAAACAGGGTAAACACCGGGGAGCTGTTTTTT.

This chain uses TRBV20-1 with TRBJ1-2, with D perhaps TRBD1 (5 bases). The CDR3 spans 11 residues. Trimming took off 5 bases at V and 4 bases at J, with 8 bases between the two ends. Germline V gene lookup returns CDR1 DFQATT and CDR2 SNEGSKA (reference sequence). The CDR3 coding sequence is TGCAGTGCTTTGGGGGGCTATGGCTACACCTTC. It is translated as CSALGGYGYTF.

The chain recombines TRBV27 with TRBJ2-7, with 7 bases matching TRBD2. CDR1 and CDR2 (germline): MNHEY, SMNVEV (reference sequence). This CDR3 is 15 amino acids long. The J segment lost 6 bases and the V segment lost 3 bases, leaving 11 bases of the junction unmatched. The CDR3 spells CASSLLSAGDGEQYF. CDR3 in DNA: TGTGCCAGCAGTTTGCTCAGCGCGGGAGACGGCGAGCAGTACTTC.

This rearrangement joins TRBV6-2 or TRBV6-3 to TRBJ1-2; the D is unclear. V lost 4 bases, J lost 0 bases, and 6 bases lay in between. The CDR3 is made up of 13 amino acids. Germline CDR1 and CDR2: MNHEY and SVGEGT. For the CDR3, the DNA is TGTGCCAGCAGTTCAAGGACTAACTATGGCTACACCTTC. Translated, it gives CASSSRTNYGYTF.

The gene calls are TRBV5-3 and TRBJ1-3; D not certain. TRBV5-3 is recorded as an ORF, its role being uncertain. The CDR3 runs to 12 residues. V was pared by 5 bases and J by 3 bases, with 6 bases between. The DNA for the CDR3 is TGTGCCAGAAGTTCGGATGGAAACACCATATATTTT. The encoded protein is CARSSDGNTIYF.

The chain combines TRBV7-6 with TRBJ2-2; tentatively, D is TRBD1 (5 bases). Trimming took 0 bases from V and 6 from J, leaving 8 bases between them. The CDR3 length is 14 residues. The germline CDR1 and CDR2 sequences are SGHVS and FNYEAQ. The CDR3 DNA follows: TGTGCCAGCAGCTTAGCAGGGGTCCCCGGGGAGCTGTTTTTT. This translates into CASSLAGVPGELFF.

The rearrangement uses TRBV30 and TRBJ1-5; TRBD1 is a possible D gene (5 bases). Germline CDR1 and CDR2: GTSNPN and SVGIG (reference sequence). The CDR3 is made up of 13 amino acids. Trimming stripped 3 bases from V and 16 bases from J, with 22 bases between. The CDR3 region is CAWSLPKGPIVHF. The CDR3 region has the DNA TGTGCCTGGAGCCTTCCCAAGGGACCCATCGTTCATTTT.

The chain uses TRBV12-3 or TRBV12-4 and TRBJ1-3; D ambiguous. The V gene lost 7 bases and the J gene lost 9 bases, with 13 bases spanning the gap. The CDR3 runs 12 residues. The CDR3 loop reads CASMGMLGTIYF. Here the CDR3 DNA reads TGTGCCAGCATGGGGATGTTGGGCACCATATATTTT.

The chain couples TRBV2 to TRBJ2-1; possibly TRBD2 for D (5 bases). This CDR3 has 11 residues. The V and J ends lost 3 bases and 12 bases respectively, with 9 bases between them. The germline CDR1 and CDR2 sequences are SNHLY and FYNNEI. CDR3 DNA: TGTGCCAGCAGTGAGAGGGAGAGGCAGTTCTTC. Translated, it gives CASSERERQFF.

The CDR3 sequence: CATSRDRGRQETQYF. CDR3 in DNA: TGTGCCACCAGCAGGGACAGGGGGCGGCAAGAGACCCAGTACTTC. V is TRBV15 and J is TRBJ2-5, with TRBD1 matching over 11 bases. CDR1 is LNHNV and CDR2 is YYDKDF in the germline V gene (reference sequence). Trimming took 3 bases from V and 2 from J; bases not matched to a gene: 2. The length of the CDR3 is 15 residues.

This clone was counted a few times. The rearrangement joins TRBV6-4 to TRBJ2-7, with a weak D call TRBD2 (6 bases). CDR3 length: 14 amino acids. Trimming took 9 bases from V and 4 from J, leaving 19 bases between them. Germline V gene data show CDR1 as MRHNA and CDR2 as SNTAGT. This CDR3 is CARPNSGYYYEQYF. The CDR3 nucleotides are TGTGCCAGGCCGAATAGCGGTTATTATTACGAGCAGTACTTC.

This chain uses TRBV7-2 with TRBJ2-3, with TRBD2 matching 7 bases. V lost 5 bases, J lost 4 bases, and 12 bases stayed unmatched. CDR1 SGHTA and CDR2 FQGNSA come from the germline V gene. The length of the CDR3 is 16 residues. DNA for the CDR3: TGTGCCAGCAGCCCATTTGGGGGGGAGTGGGCAGATACGCAGTATTTT. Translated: CASSPFGGEWADTQYF.

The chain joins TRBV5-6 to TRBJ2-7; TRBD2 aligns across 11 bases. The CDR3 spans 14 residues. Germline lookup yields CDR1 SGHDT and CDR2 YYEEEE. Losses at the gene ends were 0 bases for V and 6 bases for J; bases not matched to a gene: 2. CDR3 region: CASSLVLAGAEQYF. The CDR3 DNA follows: TGTGCCAGCAGCTTGGTACTAGCGGGAGCCGAGCAGTACTTC.

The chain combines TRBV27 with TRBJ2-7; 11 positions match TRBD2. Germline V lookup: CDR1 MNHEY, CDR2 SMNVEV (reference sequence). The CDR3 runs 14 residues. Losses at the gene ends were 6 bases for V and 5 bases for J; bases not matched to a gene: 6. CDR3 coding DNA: TGTGCCAGCAGCCCCCGACTAGCGGGAAACGAGCAGTACTTC. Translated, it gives CASSPRLAGNEQYF.